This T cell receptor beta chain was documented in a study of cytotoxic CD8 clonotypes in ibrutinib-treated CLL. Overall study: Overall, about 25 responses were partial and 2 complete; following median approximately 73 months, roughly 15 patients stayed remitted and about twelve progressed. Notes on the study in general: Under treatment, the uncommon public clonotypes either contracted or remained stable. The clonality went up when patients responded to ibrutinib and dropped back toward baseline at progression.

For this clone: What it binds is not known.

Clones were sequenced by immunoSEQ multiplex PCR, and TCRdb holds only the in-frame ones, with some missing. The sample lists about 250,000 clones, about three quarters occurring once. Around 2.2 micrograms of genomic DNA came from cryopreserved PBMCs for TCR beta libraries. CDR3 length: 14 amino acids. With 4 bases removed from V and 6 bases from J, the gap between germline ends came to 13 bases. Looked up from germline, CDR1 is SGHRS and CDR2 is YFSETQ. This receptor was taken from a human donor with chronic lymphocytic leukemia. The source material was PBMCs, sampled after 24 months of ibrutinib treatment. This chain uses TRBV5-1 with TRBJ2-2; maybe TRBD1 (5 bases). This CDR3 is CASSVREWAGELFF. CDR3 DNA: TGCGCCAGCAGCGTCAGGGAATGGGCCGGGGAGCTGTTTTTT.